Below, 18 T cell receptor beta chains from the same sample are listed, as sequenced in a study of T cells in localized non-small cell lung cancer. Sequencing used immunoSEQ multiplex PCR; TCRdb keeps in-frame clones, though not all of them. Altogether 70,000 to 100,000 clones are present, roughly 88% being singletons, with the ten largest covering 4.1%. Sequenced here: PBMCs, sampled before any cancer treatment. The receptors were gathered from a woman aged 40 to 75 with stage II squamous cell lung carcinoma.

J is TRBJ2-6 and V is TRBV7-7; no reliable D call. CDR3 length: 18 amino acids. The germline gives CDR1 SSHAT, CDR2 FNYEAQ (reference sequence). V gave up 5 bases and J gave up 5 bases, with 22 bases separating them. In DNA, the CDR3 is TGTGCCAGCAGCGTGAGCTCAGTGCCACAAAGTCGGGCCAACGTCCTGACTTTC. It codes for CASSVSSVPQSRANVLTF.

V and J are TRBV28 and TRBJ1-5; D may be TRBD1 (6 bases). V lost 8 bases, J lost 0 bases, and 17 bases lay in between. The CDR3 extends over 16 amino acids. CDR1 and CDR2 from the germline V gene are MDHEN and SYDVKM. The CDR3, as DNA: TGTGCCAGCTACAGGGTTAGGGGAGCTAGCAATCAGCCCCAGCATTTT. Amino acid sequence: CASYRVRGASNQPQHF. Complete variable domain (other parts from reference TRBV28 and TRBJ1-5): DVKVTQSSRYLVKRTGEKVFLECVQDMDHENMFWYRQDPGLGLRLIYFSYDVKMKEKGDIPEGYSVSREKKERFSLILESASTNQTSMYLCASYRVRGASNQPQHFGDGTRLSIL.

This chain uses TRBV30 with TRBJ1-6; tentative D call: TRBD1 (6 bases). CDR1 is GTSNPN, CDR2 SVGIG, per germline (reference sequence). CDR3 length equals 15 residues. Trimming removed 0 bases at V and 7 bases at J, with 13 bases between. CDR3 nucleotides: TGTGCCTGGAGTGTCGGGGGCTATAGGAATTCACCCCTCCACTTT. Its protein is CAWSVGGYRNSPLHF.

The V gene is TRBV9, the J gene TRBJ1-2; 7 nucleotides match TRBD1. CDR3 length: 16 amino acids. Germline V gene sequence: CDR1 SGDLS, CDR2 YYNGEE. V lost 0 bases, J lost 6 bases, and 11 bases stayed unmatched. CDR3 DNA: TGTGCCAGCAGCGTAGAGGGACAGAATTTCCCCAATGGCTACACCTTC. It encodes CASSVEGQNFPNGYTF.

The DNA of the CDR3 is TGTGCCAGCAGAGCGACCCCGAACTATGGCTACACCTTC. Protein sequence: CASRATPNYGYTF. The chain combines TRBV6-1 with TRBJ1-2; D is unclear. The germline V gene has CDR1 MNHNS and CDR2 SASEGT. Between the trimmed V and J ends, which lost 6 bases and 2 bases, there was a span of 10 bases. The CDR3 has 13 residues.

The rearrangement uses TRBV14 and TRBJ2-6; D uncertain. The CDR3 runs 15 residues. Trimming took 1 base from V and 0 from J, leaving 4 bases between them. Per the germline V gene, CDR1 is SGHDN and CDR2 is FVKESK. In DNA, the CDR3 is TGTGCCAGCAGCCAAGGGGCCTCTGGGGCCAACGTCCTGACTTTC. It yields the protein CASSQGASGANVLTF. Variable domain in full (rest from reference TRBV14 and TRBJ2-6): EAGVTQFPSHSVIEKGQTVTLRCDPISGHDNLYWYRRVMGKEIKFLLHFVKESKQDESGMPNNRFLAERTGGTYSTLKVQPAELEDSGVYFCASSQGASGANVLTFGAGSRLTVL.

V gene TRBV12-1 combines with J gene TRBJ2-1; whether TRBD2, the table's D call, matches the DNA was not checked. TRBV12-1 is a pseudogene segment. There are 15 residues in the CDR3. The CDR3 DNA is TGTGCCAGCAGCTCCGGACTAGGGGCCTACAATGAGCAGTTCTTC. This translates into CASSSGLGAYNEQFF.

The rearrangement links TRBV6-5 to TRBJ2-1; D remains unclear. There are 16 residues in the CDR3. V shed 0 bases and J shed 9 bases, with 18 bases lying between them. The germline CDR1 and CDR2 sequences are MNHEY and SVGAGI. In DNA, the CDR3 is TGTGCCAGCAGTTACTCTCCTACAAGCCCGGTGGTTGAGCAGTTCTTC. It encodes CASSYSPTSPVVEQFF.

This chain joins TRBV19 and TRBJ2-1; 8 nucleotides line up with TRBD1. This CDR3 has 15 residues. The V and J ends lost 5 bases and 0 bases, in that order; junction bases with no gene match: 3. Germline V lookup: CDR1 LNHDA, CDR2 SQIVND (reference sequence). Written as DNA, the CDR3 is TGTGCCAGTAGTCTAACAGGGGGCTCCTACAATGAGCAGTTCTTC. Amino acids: CASSLTGGSYNEQFF.

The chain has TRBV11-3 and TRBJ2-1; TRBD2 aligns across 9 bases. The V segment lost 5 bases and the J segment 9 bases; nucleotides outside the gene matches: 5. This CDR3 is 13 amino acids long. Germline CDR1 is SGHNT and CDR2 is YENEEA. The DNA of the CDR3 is TGTGCCAGCAGCATTAGCGGGAGCATTGAGCAGTTCTTC. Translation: CASSISGSIEQFF.

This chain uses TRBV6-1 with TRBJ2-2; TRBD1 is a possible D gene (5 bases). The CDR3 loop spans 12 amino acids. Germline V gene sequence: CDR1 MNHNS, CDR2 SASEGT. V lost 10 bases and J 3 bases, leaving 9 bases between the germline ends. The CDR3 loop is CATRVYTGELFF. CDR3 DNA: TGTGCCACCAGGGTTTACACCGGGGAGCTGTTTTTT.

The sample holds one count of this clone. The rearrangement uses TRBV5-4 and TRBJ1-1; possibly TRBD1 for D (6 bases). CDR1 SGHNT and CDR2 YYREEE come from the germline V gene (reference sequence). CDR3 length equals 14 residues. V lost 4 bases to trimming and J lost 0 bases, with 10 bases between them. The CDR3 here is CASSPGQMNTEAFF. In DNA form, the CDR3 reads TGTGCCAGCAGCCCCGGACAGATGAACACTGAAGCTTTCTTT.

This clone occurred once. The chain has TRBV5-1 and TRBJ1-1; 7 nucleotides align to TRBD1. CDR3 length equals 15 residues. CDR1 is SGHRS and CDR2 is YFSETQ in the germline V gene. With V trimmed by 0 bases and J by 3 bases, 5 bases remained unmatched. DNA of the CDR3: TGCGCCAGCAGCTTGGGGGACAGAGATCACACTGAAGCTTTCTTT. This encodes CASSLGDRDHTEAFF.

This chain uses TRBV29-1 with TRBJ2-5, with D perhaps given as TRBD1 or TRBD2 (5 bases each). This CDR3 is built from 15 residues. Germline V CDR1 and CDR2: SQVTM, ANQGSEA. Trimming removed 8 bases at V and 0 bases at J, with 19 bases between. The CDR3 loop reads CSSSGGREYQETQYF. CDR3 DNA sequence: TGCAGCTCCAGCGGAGGCAGGGAGTACCAAGAGACCCAGTACTTC. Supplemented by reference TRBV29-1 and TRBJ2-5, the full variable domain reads SAVISQKPSRDICQRGTSLTIQCQVDSQVTMMFWYRQQPGQSLTLIATANQGSEATYESGFVIDKFPISRPNLTFSTLTVSNMSPEDSSIYLCSSSGGREYQETQYFGPGTRLLVL.

The CDR3 loop is CATSFEQGPGETQYF. In DNA form, the CDR3 reads TGTGCCACCAGCTTCGAACAGGGCCCCGGGGAGACCCAGTACTTC. The chain uses TRBV15 and TRBJ2-5; weak D call: TRBD1 (6 bases). This CDR3 spans 15 amino acids. The V gene's germline CDR1 is LNHNV and CDR2 YYDKDF (reference sequence). The germline V and J ends were trimmed by 5 bases and 5 bases, with 18 bases remaining between them.

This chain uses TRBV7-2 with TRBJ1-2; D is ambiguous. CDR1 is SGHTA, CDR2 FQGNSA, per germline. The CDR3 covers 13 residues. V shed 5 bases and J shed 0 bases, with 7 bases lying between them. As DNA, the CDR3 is TGTGCCAGCAGCCCTTTCACTAACTATGGCTACACCTTC. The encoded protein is CASSPFTNYGYTF.

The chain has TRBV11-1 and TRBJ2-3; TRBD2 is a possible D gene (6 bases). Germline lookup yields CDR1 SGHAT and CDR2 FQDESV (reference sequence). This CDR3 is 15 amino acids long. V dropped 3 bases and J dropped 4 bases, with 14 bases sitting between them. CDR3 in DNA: TGTGCCAGCAGCTTCTTTGCGGGACGGGCAGATACGCAGTATTTT. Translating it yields CASSFFAGRADTQYF.

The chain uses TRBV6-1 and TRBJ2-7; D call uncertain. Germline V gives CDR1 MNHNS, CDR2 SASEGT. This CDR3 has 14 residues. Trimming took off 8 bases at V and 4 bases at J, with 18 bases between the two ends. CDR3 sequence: CASDQSRRIYEQYF. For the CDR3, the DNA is TGTGCCAGCGATCAATCACGCAGGATTTACGAGCAGTACTTC.